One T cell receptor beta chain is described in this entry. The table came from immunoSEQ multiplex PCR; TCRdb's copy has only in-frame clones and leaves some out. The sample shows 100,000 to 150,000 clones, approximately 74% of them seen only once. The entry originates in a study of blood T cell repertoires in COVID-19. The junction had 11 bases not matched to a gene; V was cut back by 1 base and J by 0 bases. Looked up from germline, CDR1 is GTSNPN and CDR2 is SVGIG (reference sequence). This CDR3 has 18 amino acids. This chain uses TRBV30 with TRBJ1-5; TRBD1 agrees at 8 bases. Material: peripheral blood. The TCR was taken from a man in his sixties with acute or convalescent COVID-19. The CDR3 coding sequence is TGTGCCTGGAGTGCTACATCCCAGGGGGCTTATAGCAATCAGCCCCAGCATTTT. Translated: CAWSATSQGAYSNQPQHF.